The rows below give T cell receptor beta chains drawn from one sample of a study of T-cell memory formation after mild COVID-19. From the 5' RACE reads, TCRdb called clonotypes with MiXCR, one entry per CDR3 protein. The sample consists of hundreds of thousands of distinct CDR3 sequences, about 13% of them appearing once. Sample: PBMCs or a T cell subset sorted from them (not recorded which). Receptors were obtained from a man aged 18 to 30 who had mild COVID-19 (a few samples of this study predate the infection). Cell type and time point are not known. Each CDR3 is given with its conserved first and last residue. A D gene is named only where the DNA matches it firmly. Clone size is not always given. Where it is, it says once, few, many or a class for expanded clones.

j_call | d_call | clone_size | v_call | cdr3_nt | cdr3_aa
TRBJ1-2 | NA | NA | TRBV5-6 | TGTGCCAGCGGATCCAGTCCGGGACGTAGTTATGGCTACACCTTC | CASGSSPGRSYGYTF
TRBJ1-2 | NA | NA | TRBV6-2/TRBV6-3 | TGTGCCAGCAGTGGATACCGGGACGTGAGCTATGGCTACACCTTC | CASSGYRDVSYGYTF
TRBJ1-2 | NA | few | TRBV7-2 | TGTGCCAGCAGCTCCGACAGATACTATGGCTACACCTTC | CASSSDRYYGYTF
TRBJ1-5 | TRBD1 | few | TRBV4-3 | TGCGCCAGCAGCCAAGGGACAGGGGCCCAGCCCCAGCATTTT | CASSQGTGAQPQHF
TRBJ2-1 | NA | few | TRBV5-1 | TGCGCCAGCGTTCGCGGCGGGGCGAACAATGAGCAGTTCTTC | CASVRGGANNEQFF
TRBJ2-1 | TRBD2 | NA | TRBV18 | TGTGCCAGCTCACCGTCCGGGACTAGCCGGTCAGCGCAGTTCTTC | CASSPSGTSRSAQFF
TRBJ2-3 | NA | NA | TRBV20-1 | TGCAGTGCTAGTTTTGGGGTCCGCGCTATCGGGGATACGCAGTATTTT | CSASFGVRAIGDTQYF
TRBJ2-7 | NA | NA | TRBV2 | TGTGCCAGCAGTCCCGAGGAGAGCTCCTACGAGCAGTACTTC | CASSPEESSYEQYF
TRBJ1-6 | TRBD1 | few | TRBV6-5 | TGTGCCAGCAGTTGGGACAGGTCCTATTCACCCCTCCACTTT | CASSWDRSYSPLHF
TRBJ2-2 | NA | few | TRBV7-9 | TGTGCCAGCAGCTCCATCACCGGGGAGCTGTTTTTT | CASSSITGELFF
TRBJ1-1 | NA | NA | TRBV5-1 | TGCGCCAGCAGATCTCCGGCTCGGACTGAAGCTTTCTTT | CASRSPARTEAFF
TRBJ2-2 | NA | NA | TRBV27 | TGTGCCAGCAGTGCCCTGGACAGTCGCACCGGGGAGCTGTTTTTT | CASSALDSRTGELFF
TRBJ1-1 | NA | few | TRBV3-1 | TGTGCCAGCAGCCTACCTGGGGCCTTGAACACTGAAGCTTTCTTT | CASSLPGALNTEAFF
TRBJ1-1 | NA | few | TRBV10-2 | TGCGCCAGCAGTGTTCAATCAGGGGTTCATGAGGCTTTCTTT | CASSVQSGVHEAFF
TRBJ1-5 | NA | few | TRBV20-1 | TGCAGTGCTAGGCGAAATAGCAATCAGCCCCAGCATTTT | CSARRNSNQPQHF
TRBJ1-5 | NA | NA | TRBV5-1 | TGCGCCAGCAGCATGACAGTTAATCAGCCCCAGCATTTT | CASSMTVNQPQHF